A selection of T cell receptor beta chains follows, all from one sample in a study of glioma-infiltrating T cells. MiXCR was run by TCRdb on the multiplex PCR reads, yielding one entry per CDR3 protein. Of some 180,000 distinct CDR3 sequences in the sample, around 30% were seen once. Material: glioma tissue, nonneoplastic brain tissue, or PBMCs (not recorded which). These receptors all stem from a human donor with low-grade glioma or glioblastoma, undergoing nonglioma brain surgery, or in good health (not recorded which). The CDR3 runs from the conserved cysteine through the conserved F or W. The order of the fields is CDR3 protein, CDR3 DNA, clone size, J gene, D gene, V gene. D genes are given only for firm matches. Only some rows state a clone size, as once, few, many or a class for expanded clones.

CAWSALLGNTIYF TGTGCCTGGAGTGCCCTCCTGGGAAACACCATATATTTT few TRBJ1-3 NA TRBV30
CASTLTSGRVYEQYF TGTGCCAGCACCCTGACTAGCGGGAGGGTCTACGAGCAGTACTTC NA TRBJ2-7 TRBD2 TRBV7-2
CASSSAPSGSGTDTQYF TGTGCCAGCAGCTCCGCCCCCAGCGGGAGCGGCACAGATACGCAGTATTTT many TRBJ2-3 TRBD2 TRBV7-2
CSASRGGPAADTQYF TGCAGTGCTTCGAGGGGGGGTCCGGCTGCAGATACGCAGTATTTT many TRBJ2-3 NA TRBV20-1
CASSLWGIGYGYTF TGTGCCAGCAGTTTGTGGGGAATTGGATATGGCTACACCTTC NA TRBJ1-2 NA TRBV27
CATQKRDSNLWYF TGTGCCACCCAAAAAAGGGACAGTAATCTCTGGTATTTT many TRBJ2-3 TRBD1 TRBV28
CASILQGTYEQYF TGTGCCAGTATTTTACAGGGGACCTACGAGCAGTACTTC NA TRBJ2-7 TRBD1 TRBV19
CASSTEPGQGYWQPQHF TGTGCCAGTAGTACAGAGCCGGGACAGGGGTATTGGCAGCCCCAGCATTTT NA TRBJ1-5 TRBD1 TRBV19
CASSYVAGADTRYF TGTGCCAGCAGTTACGTCGCGGGAGCAGATACGCGGTATTTT NA TRBJ2-3 TRBD2 TRBV6-9
CASSYSGLTYEQYF TGTGCCAGCAGTTACTCGGGATTGACCTACGAGCAGTACTTC many TRBJ2-7 NA TRBV6-6
CASSERLAGGHNEQFF TGTGCCAGCAGTGAGCGTCTAGCGGGAGGACACAATGAGCAGTTCTTC NA TRBJ2-1 TRBD2 TRBV6-4
CASKNPGRGLNEQYF TGTGCCAGCAAGAATCCGGGCAGGGGGCTAAATGAGCAGTACTTC NA TRBJ2-7 TRBD1 TRBV27
CASSPEAGRNTIYF TGTGCCAGCTCACCAGAGGCCGGCCGAAACACCATATATTTT many TRBJ1-3 NA TRBV18
CASSSRKAGVRGELFF TGTGCCAGCAGTTCGCGCAAAGCAGGGGTGCGCGGGGAGCTGTTTTTT NA TRBJ2-2 NA TRBV12-3/TRBV12-4
CASITSGRWVWPQHF TGTGCCAGCATTACGTCCGGCCGGTGGGTATGGCCCCAGCATTTT many TRBJ1-5 NA TRBV6-1
CASSSRQGNSPLHF TGTGCCAGCAGCTCGCGACAGGGAAATTCACCCCTCCACTTT many TRBJ1-6 TRBD1 TRBV7-2
CASSPGGQGRREQYF TGCGCCAGCAGCCCAGGGGGACAGGGTAGGCGCGAGCAGTACTTC NA TRBJ2-7 TRBD1 TRBV5-1
CASSRSPTSGSYEQYF TGCGCCAGCAGCCGATCCCCTACTAGCGGGAGTTACGAGCAGTACTTC many TRBJ2-7 TRBD2 TRBV4-1
CASSIRQGGDTQYF TGTGCCAGCAGCATTAGACAGGGCGGGGATACGCAGTATTTT many TRBJ2-3 TRBD1 TRBV9
CSAGAGLSSYEQYF TGCAGTGCTGGAGCCGGGCTCAGCTCCTACGAGCAGTACTTC many TRBJ2-7 NA TRBV20-1
CASSARARGGWGYNEQFF TGTGCCAGCAGCGCAAGGGCTCGTGGGGGCTGGGGTTACAATGAGCAGTTCTTC NA TRBJ2-1 NA TRBV7-3
CASTGQGAVREKLFF TGTGCCAGCACGGGACAGGGGGCAGTGAGGGAAAAACTGTTTTTT NA TRBJ1-4 TRBD1 TRBV27
CASISNGQRGRAGTQYF TGTGCCAGCATCTCTAACGGCCAGCGGGGGCGCGCAGGTACGCAGTATTTT NA TRBJ2-3 TRBD2 TRBV7-3
CAISESDGYSGNTIYF TGTGCCATCAGTGAGTCGGACGGATACTCTGGAAACACCATATATTTT many TRBJ1-3 NA TRBV10-3
CAIRAGTESTEAFF TGTGCCATCAGGGCCGGGACAGAATCCACTGAAGCTTTCTTT few TRBJ1-1 TRBD1 TRBV10-3
CASSYSADSSYEQYF TGTGCCAGCAGTTACTCGGCGGACAGCTCCTACGAGCAGTACTTC NA TRBJ2-7 NA TRBV6-5
CSVGSGTSALYNEQFF TGCAGCGTTGGGTCCGGGACTAGCGCATTATACAATGAGCAGTTCTTC many TRBJ2-1 TRBD2 TRBV29-1
CASQVAVPKDTDTQYF TGTGCCAGCCAGGTAGCGGTCCCAAAGGACACAGATACGCAGTATTTT many TRBJ2-3 NA TRBV2
CSARTSGGPNEQFF TGCAGTGCTAGGACTAGCGGGGGCCCAAATGAGCAGTTCTTC NA TRBJ2-1 TRBD2 TRBV20-1
CALMDRIGGRWGYTF TGTGCCCTCATGGACAGGATCGGTGGCCGGTGGGGCTACACCTTC few TRBJ1-2 TRBD1 TRBV30
CASIRTSPSTDAQYF TGTGCCAGTATACGGACTAGCCCGAGCACAGATGCGCAGTATTTT NA TRBJ2-3 TRBD2 TRBV19
CASSQEVAPPYNEQFF TGTGCCAGCAGCCAAGAGGTAGCTCCTCCCTACAATGAGCAGTTCTTC NA TRBJ2-1 NA TRBV3-1
CASSPGTGKETQYF TGTGCCAGCTCACCAGGGACAGGGAAAGAGACCCAGTACTTC few TRBJ2-5 TRBD1 TRBV18
CASSVSDRGAGELFF TGTGCCAGCAGCGTATCGGACAGGGGGGCGGGGGAGCTGTTTTTT NA TRBJ2-2 TRBD1 TRBV9
CASSLVAGGDEQYF TGTGCCAGCAGCTTAGTAGCGGGGGGCGACGAGCAGTACTTC many TRBJ2-7 TRBD2 TRBV7-8
CASSLAASGRADEQFF TGTGCCAGCAGCCTTGCTGCTAGCGGGAGGGCGGATGAGCAGTTCTTC NA TRBJ2-1 TRBD2 TRBV7-9
CSASPTGSGNTIYF TGCAGTGCTAGCCCGACAGGGTCCGGAAACACCATATATTTT many TRBJ1-3 TRBD1 TRBV20-1
CASSGTSGIQETQYF TGTGCCAGCAGTGGGACTAGCGGTATCCAAGAGACCCAGTACTTC many TRBJ2-5 TRBD2 TRBV2
CASSLGASGNEQFF TGCGCCAGCAGCTTGGGGGCTAGCGGAAATGAGCAGTTCTTC many TRBJ2-1 TRBD2 TRBV5-1
CSVQTDYNTEAFF TGCAGCGTACAGACTGATTACAACACTGAAGCTTTCTTT many TRBJ1-1 NA TRBV29-1
CASSLGRRSYYEQYF TGTGCCAGCAGCTTGGGCCGGAGGTCTTACTACGAGCAGTACTTC few TRBJ2-7 NA TRBV5-5
CASSEGLAGFSDTQYF TGCGCCAGCAGCGAGGGACTAGCGGGATTTTCAGATACGCAGTATTTT NA TRBJ2-3 TRBD2 TRBV5-1
CSVPRGRYEKYF TGCAGTGTGCCACGGGGCAGGTACGAGAAGTACTTC NA TRBJ2-7 NA TRBV20-1
CASSDGTPGRHGYTF TGTGCCAGCAGTGACGGGACACCCGGTCGGCATGGCTACACCTTC many TRBJ1-2 NA TRBV6-4
CASSPNPGQVMSNIQYF TGTGCCAGCAGTCCGAACCCTGGACAGGTAATGTCGAACATTCAGTACTTC many TRBJ2-4 TRBD1 TRBV28
CASSQVDLGFTYNSPLHF TGCGCCAGCAGCCAAGTAGACCTGGGATTCACCTATAATTCACCCCTCCACTTT many TRBJ1-6 NA TRBV4-1
CAISDRKGADTQYF TGTGCCATCAGTGACCGGAAAGGGGCAGATACGCAGTATTTT many TRBJ2-3 NA TRBV10-3
CSASDRWYQETQYF TGCAGTGCTAGTGACAGATGGTACCAAGAGACCCAGTACTTC many TRBJ2-5 NA TRBV20-1
CASSQPPGHAGDTQYF TGTGCCAGCAGCCAACCACCGGGCCACGCAGGAGATACGCAGTATTTT many TRBJ2-3 NA TRBV4-2
CASSLFTASYGNTIYF TGTGCCAGCAGCTTATTTACAGCGAGCTATGGAAACACCATATATTTT NA TRBJ1-3 NA TRBV11-2
CASRPRANYGYTF TGTGCCAGCAGACCTAGGGCTAACTATGGCTACACCTTC many TRBJ1-2 NA TRBV12-3/TRBV12-4
CASSLTRASGKNEQYF TGTGCCAGCAGCTTAACGAGGGCTAGCGGAAAGAATGAGCAGTACTTC NA TRBJ2-7 TRBD2 TRBV7-3
CASSELLGGTGGASF TGTGCCAGCAGTGAATTGTTAGGTGGAACCGGGGGAGCTTCCTTT NA TRBJ1-1 NA TRBV25-1
CASSVAQENSPLHF TGTGCCAGCAGCGTAGCACAGGAGAATTCACCCCTCCACTTT NA TRBJ1-6 NA TRBV9